The 11 T cell receptor gamma chains listed next were all sequenced from one sample in a study of gamma-delta T cells after stem cell transplantation. TCRdb made new clone calls on the RT-PCR reads using CATT. The repertoire holds some 600 gamma-chain clones, with 18% as singletons. Sequenced input: gamma-delta T cells. Source of these receptors: a human donor. It is not recorded whose cells these are; they may come from a transplant donor.

By its share, this clone is large (0.1 to 1%). Different DNA sequences within this sample yield the same CDR3. The chain recombines TRGV9 with TRGJP. TCRdb records no J gene; here it was assigned by comparing the DNA to germline. From germline, CDR1 is GITISATS and CDR2 ISYDGTV (reference sequence). The CDR3 is 16 residues long. The ends lost 2 bases at V and 4 bases at J; junction bases unmatched: 2. DNA for the CDR3: TGTGCCTTGTGGGAGGCTCAAGAGTTGGGCAAAAAAATCAAGGTATTT. Amino acids: CALWEAQELGKKIKVF.

This clone qualifies as large. The chain carries TRGV9 and TRGJ1 or TRGJ2. TCRdb lists no J gene, so it was determined here by aligning the DNA to germline. J lost 5 bases, V lost 0 bases, and 4 bases had no gene match. The germline V gene encodes CDR1 GITISATS and CDR2 ISYDGTV (reference sequence). The CDR3 length is 13 residues. Written as DNA, the CDR3 is TGTGCCTTGTGGGAGGTGCCGGATTATAAGAAACTCTTT. Its protein is CALWEVPDYKKLF.

This clone is labeled as hyperexpanded. Other DNA sequences in the sample encode the same CDR3. The rearrangement links TRGV9 to TRGJ1 or TRGJ2. The J gene comes from matching the DNA to germline here; TCRdb lacks it. Germline lookup yields CDR1 GITISATS and CDR2 ISYDGTV (reference sequence). The trim removed 0 bases at V and 3 bases at J, leaving 8 bases unmatched. The CDR3 is made up of 15 amino acids. The CDR3 sequence is CALWEVHESYYKKLF. The CDR3, as DNA: TGTGCCTTGTGGGAGGTGCACGAGAGTTATTATAAGAAACTCTTT.

By its share, this clone is large (0.1 to 1%). V and J are TRGV4 and TRGJ1 or TRGJ2. The J gene, missing from TCRdb, was assigned here through DNA to germline matching. Germline V gives CDR1 EGSTGY, CDR2 YDSYTSSV. The CDR3 loop spans 13 amino acids. After removal of 1 base from V and 3 bases from J, the junction contained 3 bases not matched to a gene. CDR3 nucleotides: TGTGCCACCTGGGATGGCCCTTATTATAAGAAACTCTTT. It is translated as CATWDGPYYKKLF.

This clone is categorized as large (0.1 to 1%). The chain carries TRGV9 and TRGJP. TCRdb lists no J gene, so it was determined here by aligning the DNA to germline. V trimming: 5 bases; J trimming: 5 bases; junction bases outside the gene matches: 6. Germline CDR1 and CDR2: GITISATS and ISYDGTV (reference sequence). There are 16 residues in the CDR3. The CDR3 DNA reads as TGTGCCTTGTGGGGAGCCAAAGAGTTGGGCAAAAAAATCAAGGTATTT. Its translation: CALWGAKELGKKIKVF.

In this sample, this clone is large (0.1 to 1%). V is TRGV9 and J is TRGJP. In the absence of a J gene in TCRdb, the DNA was matched to germline to assign it here. Germline CDR1 GITISATS, CDR2 ISYDGTV (reference sequence). Losses at the gene ends were 2 bases for V and 7 bases for J; bases not matched to a gene: 8. This CDR3 has 17 residues. The CDR3 region has the DNA TGTGCCTTGTGGGAGGCTCCTAGGGAGTTGGGCAAAAAAATCAAGGTATTT. Translated: CALWEAPRELGKKIKVF.

Details on this clone: A much bigger clone sits one base away, suggesting this may be a read error. The identical CDR3 is also encoded by other nucleotide sequences in the sample. The chain links TRGV9 to TRGJP. The J gene was not available in TCRdb and was assigned here by matching the DNA to germline segments. CDR3 length equals 18 residues. The germline CDR1 and CDR2 sequences are GITISATS and ISYDGTV (reference sequence). V lost 3 bases to trimming and J lost 1 base; unmatched junction nucleotides: 6. The CDR3 protein is CALWELPGQELGKKIKVF. The DNA for the CDR3 is TGTGCCTTGTGGGAGTTGCCAGGGCAAGAGTTGGGCAAAAAAATCAAGGTATTT.

This clone is labeled large. Other DNA sequences in this specimen translate into the identical CDR3. J is TRGJP and V is TRGV9. The J gene is not listed in TCRdb, so it was assigned here from a DNA match to germline. V was clipped by 0 bases and J by 7 bases; unmatched bases: 3. The CDR3 consists of 16 residues. The germline gives CDR1 GITISATS, CDR2 ISYDGTV (reference sequence). The CDR3 DNA sequence: TGTGCCTTGTGGGAGGTGAATGAGTTGGGCAAAAAAATCAAGGTATTT. Amino acid sequence: CALWEVNELGKKIKVF.

This clone was observed a handful of times. The chain couples TRGV9 to TRGJP. The J gene is absent in TCRdb and was assigned here via DNA matching to germline. Trimming at V came to 3 bases and at J to 4 bases, leaving 6 bases not matched to a gene. CDR3 length: 17 amino acids. The germline CDR1 and CDR2 sequences are GITISATS and ISYDGTV (reference sequence). CDR3 in amino acids: CALWEPTQELGKKIKVF. CDR3 DNA: TGTGCCTTGTGGGAGCCTACCCAAGAGTTGGGCAAAAAAATCAAGGTATTT.

This clone was detected a few times. A much larger clone lies one base from this, so it may be a read error. Within the sample, other DNA sequences also encode this same CDR3. The genes are TRGV9 and TRGJP. The J gene, absent from TCRdb, was called here by matching the DNA to germline. Trimming removed 0 bases from V and 7 bases from J; junction bases left unmatched: 3. This CDR3 contains 16 residues. Looked up from germline, CDR1 is GITISATS and CDR2 is ISYDGTV (reference sequence). The CDR3 DNA sequence: TGTGCCTTGTGGGAGGTGCGTGAGTTGGGCAAAAAAATCAAGGTATTT. This sequence encodes CALWEVRELGKKIKVF.

This rearrangement joins TRGV4 to TRGJ1 or TRGJ2. In the absence of a J gene in TCRdb, the DNA was matched to germline to assign it here. This CDR3 has 13 amino acids. Per germline, CDR1 EGSTGY and CDR2 YDSYTSSV. J lost 0 bases, V lost 3 bases, and 2 bases had no gene match. CDR3: CATWDMNYYKKLF. The DNA of the CDR3 is TGTGCCACCTGGGATATGAATTATTATAAGAAACTCTTT.